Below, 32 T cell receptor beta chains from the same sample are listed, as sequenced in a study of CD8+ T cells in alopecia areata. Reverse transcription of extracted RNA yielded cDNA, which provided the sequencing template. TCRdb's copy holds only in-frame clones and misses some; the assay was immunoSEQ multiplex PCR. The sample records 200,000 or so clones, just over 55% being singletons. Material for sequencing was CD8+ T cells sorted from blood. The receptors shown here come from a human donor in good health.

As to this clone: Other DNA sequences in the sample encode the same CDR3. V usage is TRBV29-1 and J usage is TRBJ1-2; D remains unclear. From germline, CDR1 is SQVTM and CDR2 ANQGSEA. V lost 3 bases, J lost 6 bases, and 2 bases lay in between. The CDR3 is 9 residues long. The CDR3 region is CSVDNGYTF. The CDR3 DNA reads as TGCAGCGTTGATAATGGCTACACCTTC.

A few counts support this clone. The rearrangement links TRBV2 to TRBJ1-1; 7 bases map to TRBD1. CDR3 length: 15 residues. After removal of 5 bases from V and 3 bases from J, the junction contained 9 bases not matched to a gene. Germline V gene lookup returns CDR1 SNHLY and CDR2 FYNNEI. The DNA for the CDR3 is TGTGCCAGCAGTCTCCGGGACAGACTATACACTGAAGCTTTCTTT. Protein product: CASSLRDRLYTEAFF.

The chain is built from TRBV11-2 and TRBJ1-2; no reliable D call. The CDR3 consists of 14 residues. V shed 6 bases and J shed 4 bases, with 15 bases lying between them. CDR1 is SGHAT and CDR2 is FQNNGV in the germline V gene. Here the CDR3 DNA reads TGTGCCAGCAGTCACTCTGGACCGGCCTATGGCTACACCTTC. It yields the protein CASSHSGPAYGYTF.

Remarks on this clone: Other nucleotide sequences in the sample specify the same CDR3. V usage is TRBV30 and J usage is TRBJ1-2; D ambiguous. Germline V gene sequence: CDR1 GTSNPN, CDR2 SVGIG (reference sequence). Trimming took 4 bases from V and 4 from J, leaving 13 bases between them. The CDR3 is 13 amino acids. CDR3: CAWMDRAAYGYTF. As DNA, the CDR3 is TGTGCCTGGATGGACCGAGCGGCCTATGGCTACACCTTC. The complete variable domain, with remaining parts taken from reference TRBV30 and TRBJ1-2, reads SQTIHQWPATLVQPVGSPLSLECTVEGTSNPNLYWYRQAAGRGLQLLFYSVGIGQISSEVPQNLSASRPQDRQFILSSKKLLLSDSGFYLCAWMDRAAYGYTFGSGTRLTVV.

CDR3 in DNA: TGTGCCTGGACCGCCCGGGACAGGGCGCAGTACTTC. Protein sequence: CAWTARDRAQYF. This chain connects TRBV30 to TRBJ2-7; 9 nucleotides agree with TRBD1. J lost 9 bases, V lost 4 bases, and 7 bases had no gene match. The V gene's germline CDR1 is GTSNPN and CDR2 SVGIG (reference sequence). CDR3 size: 12 residues.

CDR3 in DNA: TGTGCCAGCAGCAGGGACAGGGATCCGAGGGGAGAGACCCAGTACTTC. It codes for CASSRDRDPRGETQYF. The V gene is TRBV2, the J gene TRBJ2-5; 9 positions match TRBD1. This CDR3 is 16 amino acids long. The V segment lost 6 bases and the J segment 4 bases; nucleotides outside the gene matches: 12. Looked up from germline, CDR1 is SNHLY and CDR2 is FYNNEI.

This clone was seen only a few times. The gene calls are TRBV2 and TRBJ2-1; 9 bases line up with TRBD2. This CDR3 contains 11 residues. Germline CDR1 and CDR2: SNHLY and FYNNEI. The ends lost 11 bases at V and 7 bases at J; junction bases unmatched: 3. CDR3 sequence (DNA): TGTGCCGGGGGACTAGCAAATGAGCAGTTCTTC. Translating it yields CAGGLANEQFF.

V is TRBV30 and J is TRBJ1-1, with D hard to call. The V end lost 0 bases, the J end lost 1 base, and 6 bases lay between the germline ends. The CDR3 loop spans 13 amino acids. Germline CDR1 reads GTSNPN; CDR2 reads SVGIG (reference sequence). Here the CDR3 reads CAWSVTSNTEAFF. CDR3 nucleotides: TGTGCCTGGAGTGTAACGTCGAACACTGAAGCTTTCTTT.

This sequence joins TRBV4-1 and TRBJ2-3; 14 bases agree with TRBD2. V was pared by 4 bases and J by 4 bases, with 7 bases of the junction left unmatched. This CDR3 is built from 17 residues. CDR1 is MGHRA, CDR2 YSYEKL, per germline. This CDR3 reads CASSLTSGGAGADTQYF. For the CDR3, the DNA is TGCGCCAGCAGCCTGACTAGCGGGGGGGCGGGCGCAGATACGCAGTATTTT.

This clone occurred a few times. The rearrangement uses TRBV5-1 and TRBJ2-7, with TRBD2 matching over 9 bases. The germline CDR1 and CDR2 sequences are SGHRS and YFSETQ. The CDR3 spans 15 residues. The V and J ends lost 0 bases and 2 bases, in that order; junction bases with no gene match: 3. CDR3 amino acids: CASSLVPSGTYEQYF. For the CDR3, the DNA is TGCGCCAGCAGCTTGGTCCCTAGCGGGACCTACGAGCAGTACTTC.

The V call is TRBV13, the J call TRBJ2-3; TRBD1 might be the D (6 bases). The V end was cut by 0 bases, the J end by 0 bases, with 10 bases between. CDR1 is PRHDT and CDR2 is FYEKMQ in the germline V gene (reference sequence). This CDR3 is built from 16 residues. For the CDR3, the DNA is TGTGCCAGCAGCTTAGGAACAGGGCCGAGCACAGATACGCAGTATTTT. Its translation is CASSLGTGPSTDTQYF.

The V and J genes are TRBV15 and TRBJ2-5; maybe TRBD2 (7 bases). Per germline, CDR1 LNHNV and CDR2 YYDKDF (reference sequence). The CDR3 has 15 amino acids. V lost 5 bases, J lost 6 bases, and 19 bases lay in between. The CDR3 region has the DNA TGTGCCACCAGCCCGGGGGAGGGGGTGGCGAAGACCCAGTACTTC. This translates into CATSPGEGVAKTQYF.

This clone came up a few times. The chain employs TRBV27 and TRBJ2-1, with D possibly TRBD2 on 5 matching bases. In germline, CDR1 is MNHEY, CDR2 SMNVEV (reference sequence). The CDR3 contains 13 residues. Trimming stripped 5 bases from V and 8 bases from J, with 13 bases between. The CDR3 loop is CASSPGLRDEQFF. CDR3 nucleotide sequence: TGTGCCAGCAGTCCAGGACTTAGGGATGAGCAGTTCTTC.

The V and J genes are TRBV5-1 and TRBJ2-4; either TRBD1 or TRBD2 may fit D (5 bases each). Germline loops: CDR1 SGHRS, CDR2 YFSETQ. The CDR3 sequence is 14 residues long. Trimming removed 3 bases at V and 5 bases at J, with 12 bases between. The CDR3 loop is CASSWRMGENIQYF. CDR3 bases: TGCGCCAGCAGCTGGAGGATGGGGGAAAACATTCAGTACTTC.

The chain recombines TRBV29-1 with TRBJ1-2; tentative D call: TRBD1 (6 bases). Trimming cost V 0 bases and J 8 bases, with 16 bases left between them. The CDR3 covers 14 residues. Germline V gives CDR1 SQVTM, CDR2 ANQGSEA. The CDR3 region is CSVEDPGQQMGYTF. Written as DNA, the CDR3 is TGCAGCGTTGAAGATCCAGGACAGCAAATGGGCTACACCTTC.

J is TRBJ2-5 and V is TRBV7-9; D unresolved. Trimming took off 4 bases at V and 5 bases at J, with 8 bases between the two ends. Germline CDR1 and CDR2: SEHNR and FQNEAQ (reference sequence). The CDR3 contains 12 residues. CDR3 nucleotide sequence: TGTGCCAGCAGCTGGCACCTCGAGACCCAGTACTTC. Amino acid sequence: CASSWHLETQYF.

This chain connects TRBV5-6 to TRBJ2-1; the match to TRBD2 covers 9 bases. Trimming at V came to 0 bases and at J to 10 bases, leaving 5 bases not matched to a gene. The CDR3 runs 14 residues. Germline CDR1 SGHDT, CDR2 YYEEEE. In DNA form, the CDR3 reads TGTGCCAGCAGCTTGGCACTTAGCGGGGGCGAGCAGTTCTTC. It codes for CASSLALSGGEQFF.

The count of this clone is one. CDR3 nucleotides: TGTGCCAGCAGTTTAAGCGGCAGGGGGATTCAGCCCCAGCATTTT. Its translation is CASSLSGRGIQPQHF. V usage is TRBV27 and J usage is TRBJ1-5; 7 nucleotides match TRBD1. The trim removed 2 bases at V and 6 bases at J, leaving 7 bases unmatched. Germline V gene lookup returns CDR1 MNHEY and CDR2 SMNVEV (reference sequence). This CDR3 has 15 amino acids.

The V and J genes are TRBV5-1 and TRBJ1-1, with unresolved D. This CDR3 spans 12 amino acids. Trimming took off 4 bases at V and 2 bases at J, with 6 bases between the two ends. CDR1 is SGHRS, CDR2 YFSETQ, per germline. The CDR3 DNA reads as TGCGCCAGCAGCCCCGATAACACTGAAGCTTTCTTT. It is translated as CASSPDNTEAFF.

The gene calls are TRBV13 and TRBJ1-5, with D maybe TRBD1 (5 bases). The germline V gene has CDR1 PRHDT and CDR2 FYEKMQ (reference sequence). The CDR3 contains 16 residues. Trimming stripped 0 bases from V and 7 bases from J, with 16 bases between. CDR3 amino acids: CASSLGRGSGEQPQHF. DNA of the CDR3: TGTGCCAGCAGCTTAGGCCGGGGCAGTGGGGAACAGCCCCAGCATTTT.

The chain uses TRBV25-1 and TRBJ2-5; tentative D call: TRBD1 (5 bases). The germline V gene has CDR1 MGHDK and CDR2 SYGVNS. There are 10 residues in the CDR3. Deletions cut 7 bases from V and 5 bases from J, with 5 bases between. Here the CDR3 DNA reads TGTGCCAGCAAGGGGGAGACCCAGTACTTC. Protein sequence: CASKGETQYF.

CDR3 bases: TGTGCCAGCAGCCCCGGTGATCTACCAAGAGCCCAAGAGACCCAGTACTTC. Translated, it gives CASSPGDLPRAQETQYF. The chain carries TRBV7-9 and TRBJ2-5; no clear D gene. The length of the CDR3 is 17 residues. The V gene's germline CDR1 is SEHNR and CDR2 FQNEAQ (reference sequence). V gave up 5 bases and J gave up 1 base, with 20 bases separating them.

The CDR3 here is CASSPPGQPQHF. Here the CDR3 DNA reads TGTGCCAGCTCACCACCCGGTCAGCCCCAGCATTTT. The chain has TRBV18 and TRBJ1-5; D unclear. Trimming took off 0 bases at V and 6 bases at J, with 3 bases between the two ends. The CDR3 is 12 residues long. Germline lookup yields CDR1 KGHSH and CDR2 LQKENI.

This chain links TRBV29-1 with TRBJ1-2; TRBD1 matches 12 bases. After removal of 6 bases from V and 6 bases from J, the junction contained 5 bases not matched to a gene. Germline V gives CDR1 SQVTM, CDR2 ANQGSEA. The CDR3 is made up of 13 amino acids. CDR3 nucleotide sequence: TGCAGCGTCCGGGACAGGGGGCAACATGGCTACACCTTC. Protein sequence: CSVRDRGQHGYTF.

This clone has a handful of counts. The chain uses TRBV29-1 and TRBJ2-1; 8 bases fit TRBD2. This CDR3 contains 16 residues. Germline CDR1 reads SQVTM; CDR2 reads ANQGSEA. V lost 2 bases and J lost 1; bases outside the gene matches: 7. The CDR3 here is CSVEPFQRGSYNEQFF. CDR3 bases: TGCAGCGTTGAACCCTTCCAGCGGGGGTCCTACAATGAGCAGTTCTTC.

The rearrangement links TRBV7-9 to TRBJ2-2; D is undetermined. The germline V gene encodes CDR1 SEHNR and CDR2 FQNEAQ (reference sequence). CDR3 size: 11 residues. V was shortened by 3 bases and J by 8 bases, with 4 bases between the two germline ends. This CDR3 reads CASSFPGELFF. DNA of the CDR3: TGTGCCAGCAGCTTCCCTGGGGAGCTGTTTTTT.

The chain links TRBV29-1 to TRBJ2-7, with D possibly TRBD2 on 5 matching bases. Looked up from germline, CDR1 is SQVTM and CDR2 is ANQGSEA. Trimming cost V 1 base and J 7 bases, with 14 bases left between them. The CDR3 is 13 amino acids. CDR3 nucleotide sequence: TGCAGCGTTGAAGCTAGCTCAGAGGGAGAGCAGTACTTC. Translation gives CSVEASSEGEQYF.

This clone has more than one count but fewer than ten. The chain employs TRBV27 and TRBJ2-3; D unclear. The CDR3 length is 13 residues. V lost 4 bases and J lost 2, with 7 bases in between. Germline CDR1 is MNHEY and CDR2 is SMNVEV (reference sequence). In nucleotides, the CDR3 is TGTGCCAGCAGTTGGATTCCCACAGATACGCAGTATTTT. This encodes CASSWIPTDTQYF.

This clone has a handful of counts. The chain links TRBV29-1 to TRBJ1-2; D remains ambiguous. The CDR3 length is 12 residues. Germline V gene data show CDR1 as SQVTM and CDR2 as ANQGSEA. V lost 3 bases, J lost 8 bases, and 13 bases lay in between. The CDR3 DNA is TGCAGCGTTGAGTCGGAGGGTTCCGGCTACACCTTC. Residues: CSVESEGSGYTF.

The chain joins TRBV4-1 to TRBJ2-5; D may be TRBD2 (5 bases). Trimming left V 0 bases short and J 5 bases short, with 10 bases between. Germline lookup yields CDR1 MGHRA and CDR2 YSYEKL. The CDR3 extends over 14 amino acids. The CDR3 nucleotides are TGCGCCAGCAGCCAAGAAGATCGCGGGGAGACCCAGTACTTC. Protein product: CASSQEDRGETQYF.

CDR3 DNA sequence: TGCGCCAGCAGTCAACTGGCCAGGGGCCACGAGCAGTACTTC. Protein product: CASSQLARGHEQYF. The chain joins TRBV23-1 to TRBJ2-7, with D maybe TRBD1 (6 bases). TRBV23-1 is annotated as an ORF whose role is uncertain. The CDR3 length is 14 residues. The V end was cut by 2 bases, the J end by 5 bases, with 13 bases between.

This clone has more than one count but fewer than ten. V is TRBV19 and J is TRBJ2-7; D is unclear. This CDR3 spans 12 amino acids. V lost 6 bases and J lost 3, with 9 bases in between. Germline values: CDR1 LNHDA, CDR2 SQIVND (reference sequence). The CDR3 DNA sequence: TGTGCCAGTAGCAATTGGGGCTACGAGCAGTACTTC. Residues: CASSNWGYEQYF.